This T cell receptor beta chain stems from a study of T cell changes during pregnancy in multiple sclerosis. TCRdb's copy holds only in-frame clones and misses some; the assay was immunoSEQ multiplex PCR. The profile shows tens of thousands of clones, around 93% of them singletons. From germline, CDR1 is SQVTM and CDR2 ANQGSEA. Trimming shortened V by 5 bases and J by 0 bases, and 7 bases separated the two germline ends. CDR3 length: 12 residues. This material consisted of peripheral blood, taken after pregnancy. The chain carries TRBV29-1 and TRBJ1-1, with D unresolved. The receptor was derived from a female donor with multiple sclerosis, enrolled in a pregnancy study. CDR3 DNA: TGCAGCGTTTTGACACTGAACACTGAAGCTTTCTTT. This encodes CSVLTLNTEAFF.